The present entry profiles one T cell receptor beta chain with its context. No antigen is known for it. This nonspecific control used anti-CD3/anti-CD28 bead stimulation of CD4+ T cells. Responding CD4+ T cells were sorted by upregulation of both CD40 ligand and CD69. This entry is derived from a study of persistence of HIV-infected CD4 T cells. Study-wide background: Multiple blood draws of up to roughly 180 mL, except a couple of donors with single leukapheresis.

Study-wide findings and caveats: Antigen-responding cells were enriched for degenerate expanded CDR3beta sequences.

This was the immunoSEQ version 4 assay in survey mode. This table comes from immunoSEQ multiplex PCR, and its TCRdb copy is limited to in-frame clones, with some not included. This table holds over 35,000 clones, about 90% found once. The sequenced sample was CD4+ T cells sorted from PBMCs after roughly 18-hour stimulation, obtained from a patient who received antiretroviral therapy. The origin of this receptor is an adult man with HIV who was CMV-seropositive.

The CDR3 DNA follows: TGCAGCGTTGGATATACACGACAGGGCCCCAACTATGGCTACACCTTC. Amino acid sequence: CSVGYTRQGPNYGYTF. The rearrangement uses TRBV29-1 and TRBJ1-2, with 7 nucleotides matching TRBD1. The length of the CDR3 is 16 residues. Germline V CDR1 and CDR2: SQVTM, ANQGSEA. The ends lost 4 bases at V and 2 bases at J; junction bases unmatched: 13.